The 25 T cell receptor beta chains reported below all come from one sample, sequenced in a study of early T cells in non-severe SARS-CoV-2 infection. A single record per CDR3 protein comes from TCRdb applying MiXCR to the 5' RACE reads. The sample has over 45,000 distinct CDR3 sequences, around 6% seen once. Material: whole blood. These receptors were obtained from an adult who was a healthcare worker with PCR-confirmed SARS-CoV-2 infection or an uninfected control (not recorded which).

This clonotype occurred a few times. J is TRBJ1-5 and V is TRBV7-8; weak D call: TRBD1 (6 bases). The CDR3 spans 15 residues. With 5 bases removed from V and 2 bases from J, the gap between germline ends came to 13 bases. Per germline, CDR1 SGHVS and CDR2 FQNEAQ. The CDR3 DNA reads as TGTGCCAGCAGCCCCGGGACATCGGGCAATCAGCCCCAGCATTTT. It encodes CASSPGTSGNQPQHF.

CDR3 coding DNA: TGTGCCAGCACCCCGGAAGTTCTGAACACTGAAGCTTTCTTT. Its protein is CASTPEVLNTEAFF. The chain recombines TRBV12-3 or TRBV12-4 with TRBJ1-1; D remains unclear. The CDR3 loop spans 14 amino acids. V was clipped by 7 bases and J by 0 bases, with 12 bases between them.

This chain joins TRBV5-1 and TRBJ2-1, with unresolved D. The germline CDR1 and CDR2 sequences are SGHRS and YFSETQ. This CDR3 has 14 amino acids. Trimming removed 1 base at V and 5 bases at J, with 10 bases between. CDR3 DNA: TGCGCCAGCAGCTTGATTCCTGATCACAATGAGCAGTTCTTC. Amino acid sequence: CASSLIPDHNEQFF.

This clonotype was seen many times. The chain is built from TRBV19 and TRBJ1-2; perhaps TRBD1 as D (6 bases). Per the germline V gene, CDR1 is LNHDA and CDR2 is SQIVND (reference sequence). The V gene lost 7 bases and the J gene lost 7 bases, with 16 bases spanning the gap. The CDR3 extends over 13 amino acids. The CDR3 loop reads CASTSRGAGGYTF. DNA for the CDR3: TGTGCCAGTACCTCCCGGGGGGCAGGTGGCTACACCTTC.

Ten or more counts support this clonotype. The gene calls are TRBV20-1 and TRBJ2-7; 8 bases fit TRBD2. CDR1 is DFQATT, CDR2 SNEGSKA, per germline (reference sequence). The CDR3 covers 14 residues. V gave up 5 bases and J gave up 2 bases; unmatched junction bases: 8. CDR3 sequence reads: CSAPLAGLPYEQYF. As DNA, the CDR3 is TGCAGTGCTCCCCTAGCGGGTTTACCCTACGAGCAGTACTTC.

This clonotype was detected ten times or more. The gene calls are TRBV20-1 and TRBJ1-2; a possible D gene is TRBD1 (5 bases). In germline, CDR1 is DFQATT, CDR2 SNEGSKA (reference sequence). This CDR3 spans 13 amino acids. Trimming cost V 6 bases and J 3 bases, with 14 bases left between them. CDR3 sequence (DNA): TGCAGTGCCCATCAGGGAGGGGACTATGGCTACACCTTC. Protein product: CSAHQGGDYGYTF.

This clonotype was counted a few times. This sequence joins TRBV29-1 and TRBJ2-1, with D hard to call. V lost 4 bases, J lost 8 bases, and 9 bases lay in between. Per germline, CDR1 SQVTM and CDR2 ANQGSEA. The CDR3 runs 11 residues. CDR3 protein: CSVGRRDEQFF. CDR3 bases: TGCAGCGTTGGCCGGAGAGATGAGCAGTTCTTC.

This clonotype occurred many times. Here the CDR3 DNA reads TGTGCCAGCAGTCACCGGGACAGGGGGAATGAGCAGTTCTTC. The encoded protein is CASSHRDRGNEQFF. The genes are TRBV12-3 or TRBV12-4 and TRBJ2-1; 11 bases match TRBD1. V shed 5 bases, J shed 7 bases, and the junction held 4 bases outside the gene matches. The CDR3 is 14 residues long.

This clonotype was recorded at least ten times. The J gene is TRBJ1-5, the V gene TRBV7-9; a weak D match, TRBD1 (6 bases). This CDR3 is built from 15 residues. The germline V gene encodes CDR1 SEHNR and CDR2 FQNEAQ (reference sequence). Trimming left V 7 bases short and J 0 bases short, with 13 bases between. This CDR3 reads CASNQGHDSNQPQHF. The CDR3 nucleotides read TGTGCCAGCAACCAGGGACACGATAGCAATCAGCCCCAGCATTTT.

This clonotype was recorded many times. The chain joins TRBV12-3 or TRBV12-4 to TRBJ1-1; the D gene is possibly TRBD1 (6 bases). This CDR3 is 17 amino acids long. The V gene lost 5 bases and the J gene lost 4 bases, with 23 bases spanning the gap. This CDR3 reads CASSHLARGAGGTEAFF. CDR3 nucleotide sequence: TGTGCCAGCAGTCACCTAGCCCGGGGGGCGGGGGGCACTGAAGCTTTCTTT.

This clonotype was seen only a few times. J is TRBJ1-4 and V is TRBV12-3 or TRBV12-4; D is uncertain. V was clipped by 3 bases and J by 5 bases, with 16 bases between them. The CDR3 extends over 16 amino acids. CDR3 DNA: TGTGCCAGCAGTTTGGCGCAACTGGGATCAAATGAAAAACTGTTTTTT. It codes for CASSLAQLGSNEKLFF.

This clonotype has a count of ten or more. The V and J genes are TRBV12-3 or TRBV12-4 and TRBJ1-1, with D possibly TRBD1 on 5 matching bases. The CDR3 loop spans 13 amino acids. The V and J ends lost 7 bases and 6 bases respectively, with 15 bases between them. The CDR3 DNA sequence: TGTGCCAGCAACCCCCGGGGAGGGGCTGAAGCTTTCTTT. It encodes CASNPRGGAEAFF.

This clonotype was recorded at least ten times. The chain recombines TRBV4-2 with TRBJ2-1; 7 nucleotides match TRBD1. The CDR3 length is 14 residues. V trimming: 1 base; J trimming: 8 bases; junction bases outside the gene matches: 5. Germline V CDR1 and CDR2: LGHNA, YNFKEQ. In DNA, the CDR3 is TGTGCCAGCAGCCAAGGTCCCAGGGGGTATGAGCAGTTCTTC. Its translation: CASSQGPRGYEQFF.

This clonotype was detected a few times. This chain links TRBV6-1 with TRBJ1-3, with TRBD1 matching 9 bases. V was pared by 11 bases and J by 2 bases, with 7 bases of the junction left unmatched. CDR3 size: 14 residues. The germline V gene encodes CDR1 MNHNS and CDR2 SASEGT. CDR3 nucleotides: TGTGCCGTCACAGGGACAGGGACTGGAAACACCATATATTTT. Encoded protein: CAVTGTGTGNTIYF.

The chain has TRBV11-2 and TRBJ2-4; no firm D call. Germline lookup yields CDR1 SGHAT and CDR2 FQNNGV. V dropped 8 bases and J dropped 0 bases, with 14 bases sitting between them. The CDR3 is made up of 15 amino acids. DNA of the CDR3: TGTGCCAGCGGTCGCGCAACCCTAGCCAAAAACATTCAGTACTTC. Its protein is CASGRATLAKNIQYF.

The J gene is TRBJ2-2, the V gene TRBV10-3; 11 bases agree with TRBD1. The CDR3 covers 14 residues. Germline assignment: CDR1 ENHRY and CDR2 SYGVKD. J gave up 5 bases and V 10 bases, and 6 bases lay outside the gene matches. The CDR3 sequence: CATTDRGLTGELFF. The CDR3 coding sequence is TGTGCCACAACGGACAGGGGGCTTACCGGGGAGCTGTTTTTT.

This chain uses TRBV3-1 with TRBJ1-1; D remains ambiguous. The CDR3 has 14 amino acids. Germline V CDR1 and CDR2: LGHDT, YNNKEL (reference sequence). V lost 3 bases and J 4 bases, leaving 12 bases between the germline ends. Here the CDR3 DNA reads TGTGCCAGCAGCCATCGCGGAGGAGGCACTGAAGCTTTCTTT. It codes for CASSHRGGGTEAFF.

To note about this clonotype: With a much larger clone just one base away, this may be a read error. The rearrangement joins TRBV7-9 to TRBJ1-2, with TRBD1 as a possible D gene (6 bases). Germline V gene data show CDR1 as SEHNR and CDR2 as FQNEAQ (reference sequence). The CDR3 length is 17 residues. The CDR3 region has the DNA TGTGCCAGCAGCTTAAAGGGGGTGGGCACCCCTAACTATGGCTACATCTTC. Translation gives CASSLKGVGTPNYGYIF.

This clonotype was detected a few times. The chain employs TRBV6-6 and TRBJ2-7; weak D call: TRBD2 (6 bases). The CDR3 length is 13 residues. Trimming took 2 bases from V and 7 from J, leaving 12 bases between them. Germline loops: CDR1 MNHNY, CDR2 SVGAGI (reference sequence). This CDR3 is CASSYDRRGEQYF. CDR3 DNA sequence: TGTGCCAGCAGTTACGACCGTCGGGGGGAGCAGTACTTC.

The sample holds many counts of this clonotype. The genes are TRBV7-6 and TRBJ2-2, with TRBD1 as a possible D gene (6 bases). Trimming shortened V by 6 bases and J by 6 bases, and 20 bases separated the two germline ends. This CDR3 is built from 16 residues. In germline, CDR1 is SGHVS, CDR2 FNYEAQ. The CDR3 sequence is CASSSLDRIPSGELFF. The CDR3 DNA reads TGTGCCAGCAGTTCCCTCGACAGGATCCCATCCGGGGAGCTGTTTTTT. Variable domain in full (rest from reference TRBV7-6 and TRBJ2-2): GAGVSQSPRYKVTKRGQDVALRCDPISGHVSLYWYRQALGQGPEFLTYFNYEAQQDKSGLPNDRFSAERPEGSISTLTIQRTEQRDSAMYRCASSSLDRIPSGELFFGEGSRLTVL.

The chain links TRBV7-8 to TRBJ2-1; D may be TRBD2 (5 bases). The CDR3 spans 13 residues. Per the germline V gene, CDR1 is SGHVS and CDR2 is FQNEAQ. V lost 0 bases and J lost 10, with 10 bases in between. The CDR3 loop reads CASSLAGSAEQFF. The CDR3, as DNA: TGTGCCAGCAGCTTAGCGGGTAGCGCCGAGCAGTTCTTC.

This clonotype was detected ten times or more. The gene calls are TRBV24-1 and TRBJ2-7; TRBD1 aligns across 7 bases. The germline gives CDR1 KGHDR, CDR2 SFDVKD. The CDR3 runs 14 residues. Trimming took 3 bases from V and 1 from J; bases not matched to a gene: 2. CDR3 sequence: CATSDRQGSYEQYF. The CDR3 DNA sequence: TGTGCCACCAGTGATCGACAGGGATCCTACGAGCAGTACTTC.

The chain links TRBV4-2 to TRBJ2-7; D is perhaps TRBD2 (5 bases). Germline V gene lookup returns CDR1 LGHNA and CDR2 YNFKEQ. The germline V and J ends were trimmed by 0 bases and 1 base, with 19 bases remaining between them. This CDR3 comprises 18 residues. CDR3 DNA sequence: TGTGCCAGCAGCCAAGATCTTCCCGGCCAGCGGACTTCCTACGAGCAGTACTTC. Its translation is CASSQDLPGQRTSYEQYF.

This chain's CDR3 is CASSPRQETYEQYF. The CDR3 DNA is TGTGCCAGCAGTCCCCGACAGGAGACCTACGAGCAGTACTTC. V and J are TRBV7-9 and TRBJ2-7, with D perhaps TRBD1 (6 bases). V shed 6 bases and J shed 2 bases, with 14 bases lying between them. The CDR3 is 14 residues long. CDR1 is SEHNR and CDR2 is FQNEAQ in the germline V gene (reference sequence).

This clonotype was seen at least ten times. V and J are TRBV19 and TRBJ2-3; maybe TRBD2 (6 bases). The CDR3 spans 16 residues. Germline values: CDR1 LNHDA, CDR2 SQIVND (reference sequence). Trimming cost V 8 bases and J 2 bases, with 20 bases left between them. DNA of the CDR3: TGTGCCAGTCGTACCGGGAGTCGGCAGATCACAGATACGCAGTATTTT. Protein: CASRTGSRQITDTQYF.